The source of this T cell receptor beta chain is a study of early T cells in non-severe SARS-CoV-2 infection. Attachment of unique molecular identifiers to individual cDNA molecules was performed. A single record per CDR3 protein comes from TCRdb applying MiXCR to the 5' RACE reads. The sample contains roughly 25,000 distinct CDR3 sequences, about 5.1% of which appear only once. This clonotype was seen many times. CDR3 length: 12 residues. Trimming pared 6 bases from V and 2 bases from J, leaving 6 bases between. This TCR came from an adult who was a healthcare worker with PCR-confirmed SARS-CoV-2 infection or an uninfected control (not recorded which). The specimen was whole blood. This chain links TRBV12-3 or TRBV12-4 with TRBJ2-3; no definite D call. The CDR3 nucleotides read TGTGCCAGCAGCGACAACACAGATACGCAGTATTTT. Residues: CASSDNTDTQYF.